The next 4 T cell receptor beta chains were all read from a single sample in a study of human T cells and chemical hapten exposure (TCRdb year 2021). Library creation used RACE. Sequencing instrument: NextSeq 500. TCRdb itself trimmed the public reads at Q25 with fastp, ran MiXCR and retained productive beta chains. Identical CDR3 protein sequences are pooled into one entry, listed with their most common genes and DNA. This sample lists roughly 380,000 distinct CDR3 sequences; approximately 5% were detected once. The ten largest account for just over 2.5% of the sample. Per the publication, the time point label means: pre-sensitization, week 0. The sample's treatment or condition label is to be understood as: therapeutic diphenylcyclopropenone sensitization with weekly scalp DPC. The specimen was whole blood, collected in connection with sensitization to the hapten diphenylcyclopropenone (DPC). The receptors shown here come from a woman aged 50 to 60 with alopecia areata. Some clones in this sample may be carry-over from other donors' samples.

The V and J genes are TRBV4-1 and TRBJ2-3, with D hard to call. V dropped 0 bases and J dropped 4 bases, with 8 bases sitting between them. CDR1 is MGHRA and CDR2 is YSYEKL in the germline V gene. The CDR3 is 14 residues long. The CDR3: CASSQDPVADTQYF. DNA of the CDR3: TGCGCCAGCAGCCAAGATCCGGTGGCAGATACGCAGTATTTT.

This clonotype was seen at least ten times. The chain recombines TRBV5-1 with TRBJ2-5, with a possible D match to TRBD2 (6 bases). This CDR3 comprises 16 residues. Germline V CDR1 and CDR2: SGHRS, YFSETQ. V was pared by 3 bases and J by 4 bases, with 19 bases between. This CDR3 is CASSSPGGGARETQYF. The CDR3, as DNA: TGCGCCAGCAGCTCGCCGGGTGGAGGGGCCAGAGAGACCCAGTACTTC.

This clonotype was seen only a few times. The chain recombines TRBV10-3 with TRBJ2-4; 7 nucleotides line up with TRBD1. The ends lost 5 bases at V and 7 bases at J; junction bases unmatched: 5. This CDR3 has 13 amino acids. Germline assignment: CDR1 ENHRY and CDR2 SYGVKD. The CDR3 bases are TGTGCCATCAGTCGGGACAGAGGGAACATTCAGTACTTC. Protein product: CAISRDRGNIQYF.

This clonotype was found a few times. The V call is TRBV11-2, the J call TRBJ1-5; 9 bases are shared with TRBD1. The V gene end was trimmed by 5 bases and the J gene end by 2 bases; junction bases not matched to a gene: 4. Germline V gives CDR1 SGHAT, CDR2 FQNNGV. The CDR3 totals 15 residues. DNA for the CDR3: TGTGCCAGCAGCGTTCGGACAGGGGGCAATCAGCCCCAGCATTTT. Its protein product is CASSVRTGGNQPQHF.